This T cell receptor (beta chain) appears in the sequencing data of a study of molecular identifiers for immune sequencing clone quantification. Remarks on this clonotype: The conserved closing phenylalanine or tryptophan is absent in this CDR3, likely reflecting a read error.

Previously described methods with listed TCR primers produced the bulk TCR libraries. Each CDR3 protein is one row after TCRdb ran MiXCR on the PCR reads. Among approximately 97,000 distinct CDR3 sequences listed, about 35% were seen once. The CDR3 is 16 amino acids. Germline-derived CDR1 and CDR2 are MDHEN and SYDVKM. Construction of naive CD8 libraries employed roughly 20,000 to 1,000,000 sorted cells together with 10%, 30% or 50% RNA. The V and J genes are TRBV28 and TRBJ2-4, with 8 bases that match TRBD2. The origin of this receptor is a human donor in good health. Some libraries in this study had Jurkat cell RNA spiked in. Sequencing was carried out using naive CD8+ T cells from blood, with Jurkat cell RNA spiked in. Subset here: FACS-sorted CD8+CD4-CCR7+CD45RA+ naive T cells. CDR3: CASSWGGRPIKNIQYY. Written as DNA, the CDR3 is TGTGCCAGCAGTTGGGGCGGGAGGCCTATCAAAAACATACAGTACTAC.